This T cell receptor beta chain derives from a study of patients and donors after allogeneic stem cell transplantation. The CDR3 covers 14 residues. The V and J ends lost 2 bases and 3 bases, in that order; junction bases with no gene match: 4. In germline, CDR1 is LNHNV, CDR2 YYDKDF (reference sequence). TCRdb fed the RT-PCR reads into MiXCR, producing one record per CDR3 protein. Found here are 800,000 to 1,000,000 distinct CDR3 sequences, more than 15% of them singletons; the top ten hold about 6%. At least ten counts were recorded for this clonotype. This clonotype originated in a human donor who was either an allogeneic HSCT recipient or a stem cell or donor lymphocyte infusion donor (not recorded which). It is not recorded whose cells these are; they may come from a transplant donor. Sample: blood, either unsorted or a sorted T cell fraction (not recorded which). This sequence joins TRBV15 and TRBJ2-7, with TRBD2 identical over 7 bases. The CDR3 sequence is CATSRKAGDYEQYF. CDR3 nucleotide sequence: TGTGCCACCAGCAGAAAGGCGGGAGACTACGAGCAGTACTTC.